The 16 T cell receptor beta chains reported below all come from one sample, sequenced in a study of blood T cell repertoires in COVID-19. The data were produced by immunoSEQ multiplex PCR, yet TCRdb's version contains in-frame clones alone and is incomplete. This sample has around 140,000 clones, with 70% to 90% found just once. The sample comprised peripheral blood. These TCRs come from a man between 65 and 80 years old with acute or convalescent COVID-19.

This clone was counted a single time. The chain recombines TRBV11-2 with TRBJ2-4, with TRBD1 matching 7 bases. The trim removed 3 bases at V and 7 bases at J, leaving 9 bases unmatched. The germline V gene encodes CDR1 SGHAT and CDR2 FQNNGV. This CDR3 region has 15 residues. The CDR3 sequence: CASSLLTGVGNIQYF. The CDR3 DNA reads TGTGCCAGCAGCTTGCTTACAGGGGTTGGGAACATTCAGTACTTC.

This clone was found once. J is TRBJ2-1 and V is TRBV5-1; 8 bases are shared with TRBD2. V shed 4 bases and J 5 bases; nucleotides not matched to a gene: 8. CDR1 is SGHRS, CDR2 YFSETQ, per germline. The CDR3 is 15 amino acids. The chain's CDR3 is CASSVTSGLDNEQFF. Written as DNA, the CDR3 is TGCGCCAGCAGCGTTACTAGCGGCCTAGACAATGAGCAGTTCTTC.

V usage is TRBV28 and J usage is TRBJ1-2; D is unclear. V lost 6 bases to trimming and J lost 6 bases, with 20 bases between them. CDR3 length equals 15 residues. Per germline, CDR1 MDHEN and CDR2 SYDVKM. CDR3 DNA: TGTGCCAGCAGCACGCCAGCGGCTGAGACAAATGGCTACACCTTC. It translates to CASSTPAAETNGYTF.

The chain recombines TRBV14 with TRBJ2-1; 8 nucleotides line up with TRBD2. V lost 4 bases, J lost 9 bases, and 5 bases stayed unmatched. CDR1 is SGHDN and CDR2 is FVKESK in the germline V gene. CDR3 size: 13 residues. As DNA, the CDR3 is TGTGCCAGCAGCCCCTGGACTAGCACTGAGCAGTTCTTC. This translates into CASSPWTSTEQFF.

V is TRBV6-1 and J is TRBJ2-1; 12 bases agree with TRBD2. With 4 bases clipped from V and 4 bases from J, the junction kept 8 bases outside the gene matches. CDR3 length: 17 amino acids. Per germline, CDR1 MNHNS and CDR2 SASEGT. CDR3 DNA sequence: TGTGCCAGCAGTGGACTAGCGGGGGCTAGGGTTTACAATGAGCAGTTCTTC. Translating it yields CASSGLAGARVYNEQFF.

The chain carries TRBV5-6 and TRBJ2-3, with 9 bases identical to TRBD2. CDR1 and CDR2 (germline): SGHDT, YYEEEE. Trimming cost V 0 bases and J 3 bases; bases outside gene matches: 2. The CDR3 runs to 15 residues. The CDR3 DNA follows: TGTGCCAGCAGCTTGGAGGCGGGGGGGACAGATACGCAGTATTTT. It specifies CASSLEAGGTDTQYF.

This chain links TRBV10-1 with TRBJ2-3; 8 bases align to TRBD2. This CDR3 has 15 residues. The germline V gene encodes CDR1 WNHNN and CDR2 SYGVQD (reference sequence). Losses at the gene ends were 2 bases for V and 1 base for J; bases not matched to a gene: 2. CDR3 amino acids: CASSEGRGGTDTQYF. CDR3 in DNA: TGCGCCAGCAGTGAGGGGCGGGGGGGCACAGATACGCAGTATTTT.

The CDR3 reads CAWGQGAAEQYF. The CDR3 nucleotides are TGTGCCTGGGGTCAGGGGGCGGCCGAGCAGTACTTC. The chain combines TRBV30 with TRBJ2-7, with TRBD1 identical over 8 bases. The V and J ends lost 5 bases and 6 bases, in that order; junction bases with no gene match: 6. CDR1 and CDR2 (germline): GTSNPN, SVGIG (reference sequence). The CDR3 has 12 amino acids. Based on the CDR3 plus reference TRBV30 and TRBJ2-7, the full variable domain is SQTIHQWPATLVQPVGSPLSLECTVEGTSNPNLYWYRQAAGRGLQLLFYSVGIGQISSEVPQNLSASRPQDRQFILSSKKLLLSDSGFYLCAWGQGAAEQYFGPGTRLTVT.

V and J are TRBV4-2 and TRBJ2-7, with D tentatively TRBD1 (5 bases). CDR3 length: 16 amino acids. CDR1 and CDR2 from the germline V gene are LGHNA and YNFKEQ. V was shortened by 0 bases and J by 2 bases, with 14 bases between the two germline ends. The CDR3 DNA reads as TGTGCCAGCAGCCAAGATTGGCCAGGGCCTACCTACGAGCAGTACTTC. This encodes CASSQDWPGPTYEQYF.

This chain connects TRBV6-5 to TRBJ1-2; 9 positions match TRBD1. Germline V gene lookup returns CDR1 MNHEY and CDR2 SVGAGI. CDR3 length equals 15 residues. Trimming removed 2 bases from V and 6 bases from J; junction bases left unmatched: 7. For the CDR3, the DNA is TGTGCCAGCAGTTACGTCCCGGGACAGGGAGATGGCTACACCTTC. It codes for CASSYVPGQGDGYTF.

This rearrangement joins TRBV18 to TRBJ1-2, with D unresolved. Per the germline V gene, CDR1 is KGHSH and CDR2 is LQKENI. The CDR3 has 14 residues. V was shortened by 2 bases and J by 10 bases, with 17 bases between the two germline ends. CDR3 sequence (DNA): TGTGCCAGCTCACCATCGTACAGCTCCGGGGACTACACCTTC. It yields the protein CASSPSYSSGDYTF.

The chain uses TRBV19 and TRBJ1-1, with TRBD1 matching 9 bases. The CDR3 totals 16 residues. The germline V gene has CDR1 LNHDA and CDR2 SQIVND (reference sequence). Trimming removed 5 bases from V and 0 bases from J; junction bases left unmatched: 7. The CDR3 spells CASSDGQGTVNTEAFF. In nucleotides, the CDR3 is TGTGCCAGTAGTGATGGACAGGGGACGGTGAACACTGAAGCTTTCTTT.

The genes are TRBV6-4 and TRBJ1-2, with 7 bases that match TRBD1. Germline V gene sequence: CDR1 MRHNA, CDR2 SNTAGT. J was trimmed by 8 bases and V by 3 bases; bases with no gene match: 12. CDR3 length: 15 residues. The CDR3 DNA reads as TGTGCCAGCAGTGAGGAAACAGGGGCCGTTTTGGGCTACACCTTC. It yields the protein CASSEETGAVLGYTF.

The V gene is TRBV19, the J gene TRBJ1-1, with D possibly matching TRBD1 (6 bases). The germline V gene has CDR1 LNHDA and CDR2 SQIVND (reference sequence). Trimming shortened V by 4 bases and J by 3 bases, and 12 bases separated the two germline ends. The CDR3 is made up of 14 amino acids. The CDR3, as DNA: TGTGCCAGTAGTAATACAGGGATGGACACTGAAGCTTTCTTT. Protein product: CASSNTGMDTEAFF.

The table lists this clone with a count of one. The rearrangement links TRBV7-9 to TRBJ2-3; 7 bases are a match to TRBD2. The CDR3 length is 16 residues. The V gene end was trimmed by 1 base and the J gene end by 4 bases; junction bases not matched to a gene: 8. The germline gives CDR1 SEHNR, CDR2 FQNEAQ (reference sequence). The CDR3 spells CASSLVGGIRSDTQYF. CDR3 sequence (DNA): TGTGCCAGCAGCTTAGTCGGGGGGATTCGATCAGATACGCAGTATTTT.

CDR3 in amino acids: CAWSVLGGTEAFF. The CDR3 DNA sequence: TGTGCCTGGAGTGTATTGGGGGGAACTGAAGCTTTCTTT. The chain combines TRBV30 with TRBJ1-1; D possibly corresponds to TRBD1 (5 bases). Germline CDR1 is GTSNPN and CDR2 is SVGIG (reference sequence). Trimming pared 0 bases from V and 5 bases from J, leaving 10 bases between. This CDR3 has 13 residues.